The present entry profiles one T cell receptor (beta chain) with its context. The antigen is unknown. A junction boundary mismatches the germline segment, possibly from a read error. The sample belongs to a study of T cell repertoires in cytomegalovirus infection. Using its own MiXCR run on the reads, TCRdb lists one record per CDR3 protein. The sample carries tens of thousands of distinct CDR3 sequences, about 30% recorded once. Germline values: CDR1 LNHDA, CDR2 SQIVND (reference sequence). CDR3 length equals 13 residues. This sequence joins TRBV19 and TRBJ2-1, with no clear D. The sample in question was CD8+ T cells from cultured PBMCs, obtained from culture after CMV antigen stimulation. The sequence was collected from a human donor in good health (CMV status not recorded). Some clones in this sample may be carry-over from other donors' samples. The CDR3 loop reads CASSIRLYTEQFF. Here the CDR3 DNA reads TGTGCCAGTAGTATAAGGCTTTACACTGAGCAGTTCTTC.